Below, 9 T cell receptor beta chains from the same sample are listed, as sequenced in a study of shared clonotypes between healthy human individuals. TCRdb's copy holds only in-frame clones and misses some; the assay was immunoSEQ multiplex PCR. The sample holds 1.5 million to 2.5 million clones, approximately 95% seen once. Only CD45RO-negative cells positively selected for CCR7 counted as naive CD8 cells, so terminally differentiated effector memory CD45RA+ cells were excluded. The sample was naive CD8+ T cells sorted from blood. The receptors were sampled from a man aged 18 to 29 in good health.

The chain couples TRBV7-2 to TRBJ2-7; 12 nucleotides match TRBD2. This CDR3 has 15 residues. Trimming took 5 bases from V and 4 from J; bases not matched to a gene: 6. Looked up from germline, CDR1 is SGHTA and CDR2 is FQGNSA. CDR3 region: CASSPQTSGSYEQYF. The CDR3 coding sequence is TGTGCCAGCAGCCCCCAGACTAGCGGGAGTTACGAGCAGTACTTC.

Of note for this clone: This sample includes further DNA sequences coding for the same CDR3. The gene calls are TRBV6-5 and TRBJ2-2; tentative D call: TRBD2 (6 bases). Trimming shortened V by 0 bases and J by 6 bases, and 8 bases separated the two germline ends. The germline V gene encodes CDR1 MNHEY and CDR2 SVGAGI. The CDR3 covers 14 residues. The CDR3: CASSYSEGSGELFF. The DNA for the CDR3 is TGTGCCAGCAGTTACTCGGAGGGATCCGGGGAGCTGTTTTTT.

This rearrangement joins TRBV13 to TRBJ2-7; 9 nucleotides agree with TRBD2. V gave up 1 base and J gave up 5 bases; unmatched junction bases: 6. CDR1 PRHDT and CDR2 FYEKMQ come from the germline V gene (reference sequence). The CDR3 is 15 residues long. CDR3 region: CASSLASAGGNEQYF. The CDR3 coding sequence is TGTGCCAGCAGCTTAGCATCAGCGGGAGGAAACGAGCAGTACTTC.

In its sample, this clone was seen once. The chain has TRBV2 and TRBJ2-7; 15 nucleotides match TRBD2. CDR1 is SNHLY, CDR2 FYNNEI, per germline. CDR3 length: 18 amino acids. J lost 5 bases, V lost 2 bases, and 10 bases had no gene match. CDR3 in amino acids: CASSEWKGLAGGWNEQYF. CDR3 nucleotides: TGTGCCAGCAGTGAATGGAAAGGACTAGCGGGAGGGTGGAACGAGCAGTACTTC.

This chain links TRBV7-9 with TRBJ2-7; TRBD2 aligns across 8 bases. This CDR3 comprises 16 residues. Germline assignment: CDR1 SEHNR and CDR2 FQNEAQ (reference sequence). After removal of 4 bases from V and 2 bases from J, the junction contained 10 bases not matched to a gene. CDR3 DNA sequence: TGTGCCAGCAGCTCCCCGGGGGGGGTAAACGCCTACGAGCAGTACTTC. Translation: CASSSPGGVNAYEQYF. The entire variable domain, with the rest obtained from reference TRBV7-9 and TRBJ2-7, is as follows: DTGVSQNPRHKITKRGQNVTFRCDPISEHNRLYWYRQTLGQGPEFLTYFQNEAQLEKSRLLSDRFSAERPKGSFSTLEIQRTEQGDSAMYLCASSSPGGVNAYEQYFGPGTRLTVT.

This clone was counted once. The CDR3 nucleotides read TGTGCCAGCAGCGCGTTGTTAGGGGTGGATCAGCCCCAGCATTTT. Protein product: CASSALLGVDQPQHF. The rearrangement joins TRBV7-6 to TRBJ1-5, with D maybe TRBD1 (5 bases). The V gene lost 5 bases and the J gene lost 5 bases, with 16 bases spanning the gap. CDR1 is SGHVS, CDR2 FNYEAQ, per germline. This CDR3 has 15 amino acids.

The J gene is TRBJ2-3, the V gene TRBV6-1; D is uncertain. Trimming took 10 bases from V and 0 from J, leaving 17 bases between them. The CDR3 covers 15 residues. Per germline, CDR1 MNHNS and CDR2 SASEGT. This CDR3 is CAIKLAYQSTDTQYF. In DNA, the CDR3 is TGTGCCATAAAGCTGGCGTATCAGAGCACAGATACGCAGTATTTT.

The chain has TRBV4-3 and TRBJ2-5; possibly TRBD1 for D (6 bases). Germline V gene sequence: CDR1 LGHNA, CDR2 YSLEER. The ends were cut back, 4 bases at V and 1 base at J, with 13 bases in the middle. The CDR3 has 15 residues. CDR3 loop: CASSRIMDSQETQYF. For the CDR3, the DNA is TGCGCCAGCAGCCGCATCATGGACAGCCAAGAGACCCAGTACTTC.

The chain employs TRBV6-5 and TRBJ1-6; TRBD1 aligns across 8 bases. In germline, CDR1 is MNHEY, CDR2 SVGAGI. The CDR3 extends over 14 amino acids. V shed 2 bases and J 11 bases; nucleotides not matched to a gene: 5. The DNA of the CDR3 is TGTGCCAGCAGTTACGGACAGGGAGGAGCACCCCTCCACTTT. It specifies CASSYGQGGAPLHF.